The 8 T cell receptor beta chains below come from one sample, sequenced in a study of shared clonotypes between healthy human individuals. The table came from immunoSEQ multiplex PCR; TCRdb's copy has only in-frame clones and leaves some out. The table shows about 2 million clones, with about 95% occurring only once. Naive CD8 cells were CD45RO-negative, positively selected for CCR7, excluding terminally differentiated effector memory CD45RA+ cells. The sample consisted of naive CD8+ T cells sorted from blood. Receptors originate from a man between 18 and 35 years old in good health.

The V and J genes are TRBV5-6 and TRBJ2-7; possibly TRBD1 for D (7 bases). V lost 5 bases, J lost 0 bases, and 12 bases lay in between. The germline V gene encodes CDR1 SGHDT and CDR2 YYEEEE. CDR3 length: 14 amino acids. The CDR3 nucleotides read TGTGCCAGCAGAGGGGGCGGGAACTCCTACGAGCAGTACTTC. It encodes CASRGGGNSYEQYF.

The chain carries TRBV9 and TRBJ2-7, with TRBD1 matching over 8 bases. The length of the CDR3 is 13 residues. The V gene's germline CDR1 is SGDLS and CDR2 YYNGEE. After removal of 4 bases from V and 5 bases from J, the junction contained 5 bases not matched to a gene. Written as DNA, the CDR3 is TGTGCCAGCAGCACCGGGACAGGTAACGAGCAGTACTTC. Translation: CASSTGTGNEQYF. The full variable domain, with the rest looked up from reference TRBV9 and TRBJ2-7, is DSGVTQTPKHLITATGQRVTLRCSPRSGDLSVYWYQQSLDQGLQFLIQYYNGEERAKGNILERFSAQQFPDLHSELNLSSLELGDSALYFCASSTGTGNEQYFGPGTRLTVT.

The rearrangement links TRBV29-1 to TRBJ2-7, with D perhaps matching TRBD1 (5 bases). This CDR3 contains 13 residues. The V end was cut by 3 bases, the J end by 4 bases, with 13 bases between. Per the germline V gene, CDR1 is SQVTM and CDR2 is ANQGSEA. The CDR3 DNA sequence: TGCAGCGTTGAGCAGGCAGGGCAGTACGAGCAGTACTTC. Protein sequence: CSVEQAGQYEQYF.

The V call is TRBV5-1, the J call TRBJ2-1, with D perhaps TRBD1 (5 bases). Trimming removed 0 bases at V and 6 bases at J, with 13 bases between. CDR1 and CDR2 from the germline V gene are SGHRS and YFSETQ. The CDR3 runs to 15 residues. This CDR3 is CASSLEPGLINEQFF. CDR3 nucleotides: TGCGCCAGCAGCTTGGAGCCAGGGTTGATCAATGAGCAGTTCTTC.

This chain uses TRBV2 with TRBJ1-6, with a weak D call TRBD1 (6 bases). Trimming shortened V by 6 bases and J by 4 bases, and 13 bases separated the two germline ends. Germline CDR1 SNHLY, CDR2 FYNNEI. The CDR3 is 15 residues long. CDR3 protein: CASSEDSRYNSPLHF. Written as DNA, the CDR3 is TGTGCCAGCAGCGAGGACAGCAGATATAATTCACCCCTCCACTTT.

The chain has TRBV29-1 and TRBJ2-7; 9 bases line up with TRBD1. Germline loops: CDR1 SQVTM, CDR2 ANQGSEA. The CDR3 has 13 residues. V lost 5 bases to trimming and J lost 3 bases; unmatched junction nucleotides: 5. For the CDR3, the DNA is TGCAGCGTTAGGACAGGGGAAAGCTACGAGCAGTACTTC. It encodes CSVRTGESYEQYF.

V is TRBV12-5 and J is TRBJ2-2; the D is unclear. The germline V gene encodes CDR1 LGHNT and CDR2 FRNRAP. V was trimmed by 3 bases and J by 1 base, leaving 6 bases between them. CDR3 length: 14 residues. CDR3 bases: TGTGCTAGTGGTTTCCAGGTGAACACCGGGGAGCTGTTTTTT. Encoded protein: CASGFQVNTGELFF. Full variable domain (outside the CDR3, taken from reference TRBV12-5 and TRBJ2-2): DARVTQTPRHKVTEMGQEVTMRCQPILGHNTVFWYRQTMMQGLELLAYFRNRAPLDDSGMPKDRFSAEMPDATLATLKIQPSEPRDSAVYFCASGFQVNTGELFFGEGSRLTVL.

This chain uses TRBV4-1 with TRBJ1-1; the D is unclear. This CDR3 comprises 13 residues. The germline gives CDR1 MGHRA, CDR2 YSYEKL. V was clipped by 4 bases and J by 3 bases, with 9 bases between them. The chain's CDR3 is CASSLLVDTEAFF. CDR3 nucleotide sequence: TGCGCCAGCAGCCTACTCGTAGACACTGAAGCTTTCTTT.